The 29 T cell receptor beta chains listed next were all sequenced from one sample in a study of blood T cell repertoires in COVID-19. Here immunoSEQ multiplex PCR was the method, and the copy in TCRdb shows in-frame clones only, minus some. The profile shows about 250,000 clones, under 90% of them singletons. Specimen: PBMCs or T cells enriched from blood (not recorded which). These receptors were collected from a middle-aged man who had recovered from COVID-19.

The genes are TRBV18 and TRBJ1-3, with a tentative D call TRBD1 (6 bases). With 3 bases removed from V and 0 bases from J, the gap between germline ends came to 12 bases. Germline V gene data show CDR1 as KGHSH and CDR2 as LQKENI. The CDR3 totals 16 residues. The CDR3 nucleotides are TGTGCCAGCTCACCTCAAGGGGACATCTCTGGAAACACCATATATTTT. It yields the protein CASSPQGDISGNTIYF. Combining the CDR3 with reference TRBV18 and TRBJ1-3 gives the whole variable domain NAGVMQNPRHLVRRRGQEARLRCSPMKGHSHVYWYRQLPEEGLKFMVYLQKENIIDESGMPKERFSAEFPKEGPSILRIQQVVRGDSAAYFCASSPQGDISGNTIYFGEGSWLTVV.

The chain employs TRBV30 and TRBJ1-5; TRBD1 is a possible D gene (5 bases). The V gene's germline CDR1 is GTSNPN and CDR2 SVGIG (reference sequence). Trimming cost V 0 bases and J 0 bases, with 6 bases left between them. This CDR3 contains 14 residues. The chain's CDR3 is CAWSVQVSNQPQHF. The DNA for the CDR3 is TGTGCCTGGAGTGTACAGGTTAGCAATCAGCCCCAGCATTTT.

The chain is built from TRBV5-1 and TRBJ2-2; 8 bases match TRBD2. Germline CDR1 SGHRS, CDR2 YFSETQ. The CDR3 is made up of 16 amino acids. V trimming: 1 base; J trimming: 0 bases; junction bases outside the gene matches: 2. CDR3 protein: CASSLISGANTGELFF. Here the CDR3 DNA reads TGCGCCAGCAGCTTGATTAGCGGGGCGAACACCGGGGAGCTGTTTTTT.

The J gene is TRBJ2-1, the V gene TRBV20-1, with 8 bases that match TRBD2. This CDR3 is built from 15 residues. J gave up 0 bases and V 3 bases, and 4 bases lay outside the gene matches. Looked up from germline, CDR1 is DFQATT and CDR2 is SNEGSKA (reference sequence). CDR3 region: CSASPLAGSYNEQFF. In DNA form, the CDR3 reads TGCAGTGCTAGTCCCCTAGCGGGCTCCTACAATGAGCAGTTCTTC.

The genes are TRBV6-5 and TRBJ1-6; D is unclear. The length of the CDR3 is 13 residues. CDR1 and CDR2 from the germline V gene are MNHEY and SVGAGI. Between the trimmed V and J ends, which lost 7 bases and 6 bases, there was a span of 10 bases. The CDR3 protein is CASTSYINSPLHF. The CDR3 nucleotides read TGTGCCAGCACCTCGTATATTAATTCACCCCTCCACTTT.

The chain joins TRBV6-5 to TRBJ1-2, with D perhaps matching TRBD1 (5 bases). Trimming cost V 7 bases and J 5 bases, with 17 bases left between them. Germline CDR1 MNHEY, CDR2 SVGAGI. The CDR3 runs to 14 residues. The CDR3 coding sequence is TGTGCCAGCATTCCAACCGCGGGGGTATATGGCTACACCTTC. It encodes CASIPTAGVYGYTF.

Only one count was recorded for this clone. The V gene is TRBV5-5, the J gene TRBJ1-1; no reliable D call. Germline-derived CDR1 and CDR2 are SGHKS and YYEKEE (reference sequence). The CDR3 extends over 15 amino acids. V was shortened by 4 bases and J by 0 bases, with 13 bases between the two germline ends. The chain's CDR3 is CASSARGSLNTEAFF. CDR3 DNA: TGTGCCAGCAGCGCCCGAGGGAGCTTGAACACTGAAGCTTTCTTT.

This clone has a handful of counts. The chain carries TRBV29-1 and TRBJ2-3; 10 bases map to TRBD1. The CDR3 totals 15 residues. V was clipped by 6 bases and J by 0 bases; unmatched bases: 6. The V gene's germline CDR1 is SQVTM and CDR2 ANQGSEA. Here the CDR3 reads CSVVWTGGSTDTQYF. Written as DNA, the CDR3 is TGCAGCGTGGTATGGACAGGGGGAAGCACAGATACGCAGTATTTT.

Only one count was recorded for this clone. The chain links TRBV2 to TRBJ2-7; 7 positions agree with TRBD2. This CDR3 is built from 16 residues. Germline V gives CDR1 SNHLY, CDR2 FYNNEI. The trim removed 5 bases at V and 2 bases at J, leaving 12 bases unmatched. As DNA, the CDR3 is TGTGCCAGCAGTCGACAAGCGTGGGGGGGTGCCTACGAGCAGTACTTC. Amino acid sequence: CASSRQAWGGAYEQYF. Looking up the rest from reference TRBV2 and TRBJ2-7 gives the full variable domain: EPEVTQTPSHQVTQMGQEVILRCVPISNHLYFYWYRQILGQKVEFLVSFYNNEISEKSEIFDDQFSVERPDGSNFTLKIRSTKLEDSAMYFCASSRQAWGGAYEQYFGPGTRLTVT.

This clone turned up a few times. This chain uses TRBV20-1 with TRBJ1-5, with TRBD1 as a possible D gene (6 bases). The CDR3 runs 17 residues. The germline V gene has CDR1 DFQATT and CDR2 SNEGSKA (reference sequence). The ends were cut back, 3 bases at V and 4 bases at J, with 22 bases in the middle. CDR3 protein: CSASVHQGLPGNQPQHF. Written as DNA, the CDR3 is TGCAGTGCTAGTGTACACCAGGGGTTGCCGGGGAATCAGCCCCAGCATTTT.

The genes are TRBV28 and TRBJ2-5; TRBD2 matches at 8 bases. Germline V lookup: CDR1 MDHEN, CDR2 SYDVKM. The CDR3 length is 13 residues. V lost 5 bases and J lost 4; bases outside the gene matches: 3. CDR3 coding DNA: TGTGCCAGCAGTCCGGGGGGGGGAGAGACCCAGTACTTC. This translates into CASSPGGGETQYF.

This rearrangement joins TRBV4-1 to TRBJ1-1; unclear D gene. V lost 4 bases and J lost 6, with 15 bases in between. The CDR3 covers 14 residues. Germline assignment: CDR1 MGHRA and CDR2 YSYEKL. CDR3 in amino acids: CASSRIDRVPEAFF. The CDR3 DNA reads TGCGCCAGCAGCCGCATAGACCGGGTCCCTGAAGCTTTCTTT.

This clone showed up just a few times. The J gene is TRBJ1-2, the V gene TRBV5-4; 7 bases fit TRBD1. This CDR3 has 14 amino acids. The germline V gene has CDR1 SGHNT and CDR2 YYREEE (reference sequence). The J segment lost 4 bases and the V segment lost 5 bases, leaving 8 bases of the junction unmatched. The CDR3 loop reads CASRQPDRPYGYTF. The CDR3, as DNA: TGTGCCAGCAGACAACCGGACAGGCCCTATGGCTACACCTTC. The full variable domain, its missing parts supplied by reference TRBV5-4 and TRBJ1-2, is ETGVTQSPTHLIKTRGQQVTLRCSSQSGHNTVSWYQQALGQGPQFIFQYYREEENGRGNFPPRFSGLQFPNYSSELNVNALELDDSALYLCASRQPDRPYGYTFGSGTRLTVV.

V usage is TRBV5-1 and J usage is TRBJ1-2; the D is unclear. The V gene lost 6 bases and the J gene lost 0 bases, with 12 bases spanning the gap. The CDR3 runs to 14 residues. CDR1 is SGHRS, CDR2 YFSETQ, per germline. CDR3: CASTPRESNYGYTF. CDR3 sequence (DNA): TGCGCCAGCACCCCACGGGAGTCTAACTATGGCTACACCTTC.

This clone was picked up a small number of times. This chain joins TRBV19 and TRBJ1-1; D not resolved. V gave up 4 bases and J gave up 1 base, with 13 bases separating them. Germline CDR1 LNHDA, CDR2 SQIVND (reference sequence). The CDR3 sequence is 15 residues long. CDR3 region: CASSTGITGNTEAFF. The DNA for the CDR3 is TGTGCCAGTAGTACGGGGATCACGGGGAACACTGAAGCTTTCTTT. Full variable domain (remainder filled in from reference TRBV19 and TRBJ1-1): DGGITQSPKYLFRKEGQNVTLSCEQNLNHDAMYWYRQDPGQGLRLIYYSQIVNDFQKGDIAEGYSVSREKKESFPLTVTSAQKNPTAFYLCASSTGITGNTEAFFGQGTRLTVV.

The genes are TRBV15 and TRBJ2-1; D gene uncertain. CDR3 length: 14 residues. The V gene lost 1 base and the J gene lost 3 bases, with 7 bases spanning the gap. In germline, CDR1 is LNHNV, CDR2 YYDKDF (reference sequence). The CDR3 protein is CATSRGTVYNEQFF. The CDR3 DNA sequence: TGTGCCACCAGCAGAGGTACGGTCTACAATGAGCAGTTCTTC.

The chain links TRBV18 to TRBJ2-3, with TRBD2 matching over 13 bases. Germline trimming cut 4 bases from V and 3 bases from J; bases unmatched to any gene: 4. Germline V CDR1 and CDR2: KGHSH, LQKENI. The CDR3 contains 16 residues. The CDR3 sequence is CASSRETSGGTDTQYF. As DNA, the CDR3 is TGTGCCAGCTCACGGGAGACTAGCGGGGGGACAGATACGCAGTATTTT.

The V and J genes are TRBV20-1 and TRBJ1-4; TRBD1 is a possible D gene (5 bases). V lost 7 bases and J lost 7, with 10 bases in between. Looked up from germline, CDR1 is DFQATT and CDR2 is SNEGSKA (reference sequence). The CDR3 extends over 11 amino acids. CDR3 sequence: CSGLGGEKLFF. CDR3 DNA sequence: TGCAGTGGGCTCGGGGGTGAAAAACTGTTTTTT.

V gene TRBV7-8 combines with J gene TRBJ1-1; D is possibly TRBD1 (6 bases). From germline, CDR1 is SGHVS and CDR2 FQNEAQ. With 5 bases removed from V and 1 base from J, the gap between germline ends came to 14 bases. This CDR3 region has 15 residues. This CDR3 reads CASSADRLRNTEAFF. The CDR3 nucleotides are TGTGCCAGCAGCGCGGACAGACTTAGGAACACTGAAGCTTTCTTT.

The CDR3, as DNA: TGCAGTGCTAGTTCGGGGGGCGGAGGAGAGACCCAGTACTTC. Translating gives CSASSGGGGETQYF. This chain uses TRBV20-1 with TRBJ2-5; weak D call: TRBD2 (7 bases). Deletions cut 3 bases from V and 4 bases from J, with 15 bases between. The CDR3 contains 14 residues. Per the germline V gene, CDR1 is DFQATT and CDR2 is SNEGSKA (reference sequence).

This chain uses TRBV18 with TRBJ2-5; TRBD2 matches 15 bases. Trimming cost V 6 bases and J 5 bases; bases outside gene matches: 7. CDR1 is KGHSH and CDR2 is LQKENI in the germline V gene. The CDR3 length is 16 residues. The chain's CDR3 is CASSPGLAGGLETQYF. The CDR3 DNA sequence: TGTGCCAGCTCCCCTGGACTAGCGGGGGGGCTGGAGACCCAGTACTTC.

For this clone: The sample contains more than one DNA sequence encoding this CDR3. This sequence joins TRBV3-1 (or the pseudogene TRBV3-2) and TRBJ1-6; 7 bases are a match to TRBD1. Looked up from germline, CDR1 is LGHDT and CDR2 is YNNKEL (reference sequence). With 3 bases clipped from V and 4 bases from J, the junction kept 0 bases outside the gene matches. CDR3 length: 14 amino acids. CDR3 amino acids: CASSQGQYNSPLHF. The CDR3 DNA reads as TGTGCCAGCAGCCAGGGACAGTATAATTCACCCCTCCACTTT.

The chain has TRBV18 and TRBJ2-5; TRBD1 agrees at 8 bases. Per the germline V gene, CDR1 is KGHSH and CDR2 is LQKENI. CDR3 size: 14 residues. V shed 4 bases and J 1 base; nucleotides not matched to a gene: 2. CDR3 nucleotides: TGTGCCAGCTCACGACAGGGGTCCCAAGAGACCCAGTACTTC. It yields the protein CASSRQGSQETQYF.

The CDR3 DNA reads as TGCGCCAGCAGCCTCGGACTGGCGGCGCACTACGAGCAGTACTTC. It specifies CASSLGLAAHYEQYF. The V and J genes are TRBV5-1 and TRBJ2-7, with D possibly matching TRBD2 (5 bases). Germline V CDR1 and CDR2: SGHRS, YFSETQ. This CDR3 comprises 15 residues. The V end was cut by 4 bases, the J end by 3 bases, with 17 bases between.

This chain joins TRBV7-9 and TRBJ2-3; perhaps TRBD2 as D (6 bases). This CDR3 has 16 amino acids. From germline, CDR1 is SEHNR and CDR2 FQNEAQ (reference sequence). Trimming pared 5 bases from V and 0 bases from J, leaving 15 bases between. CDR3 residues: CASSGRNSPSTDTQYF. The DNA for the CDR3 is TGTGCCAGCAGCGGGAGGAACAGTCCTAGCACAGATACGCAGTATTTT.

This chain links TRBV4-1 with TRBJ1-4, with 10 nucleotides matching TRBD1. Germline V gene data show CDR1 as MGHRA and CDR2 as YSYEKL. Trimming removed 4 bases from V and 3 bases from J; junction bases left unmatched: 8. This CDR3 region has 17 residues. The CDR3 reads CASSRSPGQGSNEKLFF. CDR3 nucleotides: TGCGCCAGCAGCCGGTCACCGGGACAGGGGTCTAATGAAAAACTGTTTTTT.

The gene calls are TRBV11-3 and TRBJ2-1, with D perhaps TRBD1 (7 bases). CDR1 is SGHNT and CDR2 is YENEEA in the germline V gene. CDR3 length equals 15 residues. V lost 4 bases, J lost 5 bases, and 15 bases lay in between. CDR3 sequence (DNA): TGTGCCAGCAGCTCGCGGGACAGAAACAACAATGAGCAGTTCTTC. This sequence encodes CASSSRDRNNNEQFF.

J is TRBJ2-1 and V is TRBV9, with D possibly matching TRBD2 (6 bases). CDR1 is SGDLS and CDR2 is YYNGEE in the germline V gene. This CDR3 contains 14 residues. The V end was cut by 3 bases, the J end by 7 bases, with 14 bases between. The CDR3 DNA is TGTGCCAGCAGCGCCGAGGCTGGGGGGAATGAGCAGTTCTTC. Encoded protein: CASSAEAGGNEQFF.

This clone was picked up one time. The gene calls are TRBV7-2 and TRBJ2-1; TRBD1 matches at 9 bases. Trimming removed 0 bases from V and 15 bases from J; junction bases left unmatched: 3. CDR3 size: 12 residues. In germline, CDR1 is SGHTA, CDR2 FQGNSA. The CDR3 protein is CASSLAVGQGFF. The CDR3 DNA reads TGTGCCAGCAGCTTAGCGGTGGGACAGGGGTTCTTC.